Listed below are T cell receptor beta chains from one sample, sequenced in a study of T cell repertoires in cytomegalovirus infection. TCRdb called the reads again in MiXCR, with one record for every CDR3 protein. The table includes roughly 180,000 distinct CDR3 sequences, roughly 22% detected once. These receptors have no identified antigens. Material: CD8+ T cells from cultured PBMCs, obtained from culture after CMV antigen stimulation. These receptor sequences come from a human donor in good health (CMV status not recorded). Some clones in this sample may be carry-over from other donors' samples. Both conserved end residues are part of each CDR3. The order of the fields is clone size, J gene, V gene, D gene, CDR3 protein, CDR3 DNA. A D gene is named only where the DNA matches it firmly. Size is stated for part of the rows, as once, few or many counts, or as a class when the clone is expanded.

clone_size: .
j_call: TRBJ1-5
v_call: TRBV19
d_call: .
cdr3_aa: CASSSGASSNQPQHF
cdr3_nt: TGTGCCAGTAGTTCGGGGGCATCGAGCAATCAGCCCCAGCATTTT

clone_size: few
j_call: TRBJ2-7
v_call: TRBV11-2
d_call: .
cdr3_aa: CASSLARFSYEQYF
cdr3_nt: TGTGCCAGCAGCTTAGCACGGTTCTCCTACGAGCAGTACTTC

clone_size: few
j_call: TRBJ1-1
v_call: TRBV7-8
d_call: TRBD1
cdr3_aa: CASSRYTGVAEAFF
cdr3_nt: TGTGCCAGCAGCCGATATACAGGGGTCGCTGAAGCTTTCTTT

clone_size: .
j_call: TRBJ1-4
v_call: TRBV7-9
d_call: .
cdr3_aa: CASSSLNEKLFF
cdr3_nt: TGTGCCAGCAGCAGCCTTAATGAAAAACTGTTTTTT

clone_size: .
j_call: TRBJ1-2
v_call: TRBV7-2
d_call: .
cdr3_aa: CASSSGAKVVLYGYTF
cdr3_nt: TGTGCCAGCAGCTCTGGGGCGAAGGTCGTCCTCTATGGCTACACCTTC

clone_size: .
j_call: TRBJ2-1
v_call: TRBV7-9
d_call: .
cdr3_aa: CASSLSSGQFF
cdr3_nt: TGTGCCAGCAGCTTAAGTAGCGGGCAGTTCTTC

clone_size: .
j_call: TRBJ1-2
v_call: TRBV4-3
d_call: .
cdr3_aa: CASSYDSGSFYGYTF
cdr3_nt: TGCGCCAGCAGCTATGACTCGGGAAGTTTCTATGGCTACACCTTC

clone_size: few
j_call: TRBJ1-2
v_call: TRBV7-9
d_call: TRBD1
cdr3_aa: CASSSRDRGLYNYGYTF
cdr3_nt: TGTGCCAGCAGCTCCCGGGACAGGGGGCTATATAACTATGGCTACACCTTC

clone_size: .
j_call: TRBJ2-2
v_call: TRBV28
d_call: TRBD1
cdr3_aa: CASSPILGQGNTGELFF
cdr3_nt: TGTGCCAGCAGTCCCATTCTGGGACAGGGGAACACCGGGGAGCTGTTTTTT

clone_size: .
j_call: TRBJ2-1
v_call: TRBV4-1
d_call: .
cdr3_aa: CASSQDYPSYNNEQFF
cdr3_nt: TGCGCCAGCAGCCAAGATTACCCTTCATACAACAATGAGCAGTTCTTC

clone_size: few
j_call: TRBJ1-4
v_call: TRBV4-1
d_call: .
cdr3_aa: CASSQIYREGEKLFF
cdr3_nt: TGCGCCAGCAGCCAAATCTACAGGGAGGGTGAAAAACTGTTTTTT

clone_size: many
j_call: TRBJ2-3
v_call: TRBV27
d_call: .
cdr3_aa: CASRLLARRDTQYF
cdr3_nt: TGTGCCAGCAGGCTTCTAGCGCGCAGAGATACGCAGTATTTT

clone_size: .
j_call: TRBJ1-5
v_call: TRBV20-1
d_call: .
cdr3_aa: CSARLLGTAGRQPQHF
cdr3_nt: TGCAGTGCTAGACTCTTGGGGACCGCCGGGCGTCAGCCCCAGCATTTT

clone_size: few
j_call: TRBJ2-5
v_call: TRBV7-2
d_call: .
cdr3_aa: CASSLRDFQETQYF
cdr3_nt: TGTGCCAGCAGCTTAAGGGACTTTCAAGAGACCCAGTACTTC

clone_size: .
j_call: TRBJ1-1
v_call: TRBV7-6
d_call: TRBD1
cdr3_aa: CASSSTGADPFF
cdr3_nt: TGTGCCAGCAGCTCTACAGGGGCCGACCCCTTCTTT

clone_size: .
j_call: TRBJ2-7
v_call: TRBV6-6
d_call: TRBD1
cdr3_aa: CASSPDRGNEQYF
cdr3_nt: TGTGCCAGCAGTCCGGACAGGGGAAACGAGCAGTACTTC

clone_size: few
j_call: TRBJ1-2
v_call: TRBV20-1
d_call: .
cdr3_aa: CSAKSRPGQSNYGYTF
cdr3_nt: TGCAGTGCTAAAAGTCGACCGGGGCAGTCTAACTATGGCTACACCTTC

clone_size: .
j_call: TRBJ1-3
v_call: TRBV29-1
d_call: .
cdr3_aa: CSVEDRQVRNTIYF
cdr3_nt: TGCAGCGTTGAAGACCGCCAAGTTCGAAACACCATATATTTT

clone_size: few
j_call: TRBJ2-1
v_call: TRBV9
d_call: .
cdr3_aa: CASNVTGSSYNEQFF
cdr3_nt: TGTGCCAGCAACGTAACGGGGAGCTCCTACAATGAGCAGTTCTTC

clone_size: .
j_call: TRBJ1-4
v_call: TRBV6-6
d_call: .
cdr3_aa: CASSHRRTGVEKLFF
cdr3_nt: TGTGCCAGCAGCCATCGTCGGACGGGTGTGGAAAAACTGTTTTTT

clone_size: .
j_call: TRBJ1-2
v_call: TRBV5-1
d_call: .
cdr3_aa: CASRGEHYGYTF
cdr3_nt: TGCGCCAGCCGGGGGGAGCACTATGGCTACACCTTC

clone_size: .
j_call: TRBJ2-1
v_call: TRBV4-1
d_call: .
cdr3_aa: CASSQAGGNEQFF
cdr3_nt: TGCGCCAGCAGCCAGGCGGGTGGCAATGAGCAGTTCTTC

clone_size: many
j_call: TRBJ1-2
v_call: TRBV7-2
d_call: .
cdr3_aa: CASSLARTGVFNYGYTF
cdr3_nt: TGTGCCAGCAGCTTAGCGCGTACGGGAGTCTTTAACTATGGCTACACCTTC

clone_size: few
j_call: TRBJ2-5
v_call: TRBV11-1
d_call: .
cdr3_aa: CASSCPPGGRQETQYF
cdr3_nt: TGTGCCAGCAGTTGCCCCCCCGGGGGGCGACAAGAGACCCAGTACTTC

clone_size: .
j_call: TRBJ2-7
v_call: TRBV5-6
d_call: .
cdr3_aa: CASSLGGGNEQYF
cdr3_nt: TGTGCCAGCAGCTTGGGTGGGGGGAACGAGCAGTACTTC

clone_size: few
j_call: TRBJ2-3
v_call: TRBV27
d_call: TRBD2
cdr3_aa: CASSSKRGSSTDTQYF
cdr3_nt: TGTGCCAGCAGTTCTAAGCGGGGTAGTAGCACAGATACGCAGTATTTT